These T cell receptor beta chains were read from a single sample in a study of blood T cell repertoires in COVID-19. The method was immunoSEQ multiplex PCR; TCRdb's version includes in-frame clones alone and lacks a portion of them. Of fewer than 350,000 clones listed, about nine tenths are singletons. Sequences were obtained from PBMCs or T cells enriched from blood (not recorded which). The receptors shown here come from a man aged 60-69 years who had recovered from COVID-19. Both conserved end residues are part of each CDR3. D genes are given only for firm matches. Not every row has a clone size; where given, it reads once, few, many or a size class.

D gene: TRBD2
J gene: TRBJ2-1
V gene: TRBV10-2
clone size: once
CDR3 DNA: TGCGCCAGCAGTGGCGGGACTAGCGTGAGCTCCTACAATGAGCAGTTCTTC
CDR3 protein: CASSGGTSVSSYNEQFF

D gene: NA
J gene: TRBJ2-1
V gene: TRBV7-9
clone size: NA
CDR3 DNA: TGTGCCAGCAGCTGGGGTTTAACGGGGAATGAGCAGTTCTTC
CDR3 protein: CASSWGLTGNEQFF

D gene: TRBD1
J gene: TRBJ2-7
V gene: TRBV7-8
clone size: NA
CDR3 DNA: TGTGCCAGCAGCTTAAGGACAGGGGATGACGAGCAGTACTTC
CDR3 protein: CASSLRTGDDEQYF

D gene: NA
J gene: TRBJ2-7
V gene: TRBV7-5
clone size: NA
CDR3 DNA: TGTGTCAGAAGCTACGACCGGAGCTCCTACGAGCAGTACTTC
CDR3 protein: CVRSYDRSSYEQYF

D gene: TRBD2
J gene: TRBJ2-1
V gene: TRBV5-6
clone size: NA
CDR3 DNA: TGTGCCAGCAGCGGTTACCATAGCGGGATGTCCTACAATGAGCAGTTCTTC
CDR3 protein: CASSGYHSGMSYNEQFF

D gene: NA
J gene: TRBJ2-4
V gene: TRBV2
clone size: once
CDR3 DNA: TGTGCCAGCAACCAGGGGAACGACATTCAGTACTTC
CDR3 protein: CASNQGNDIQYF

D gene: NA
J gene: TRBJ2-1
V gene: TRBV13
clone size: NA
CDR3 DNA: TGTGCCAGCAGCCCCAGGCTGGGGAGTGAGCAGTTCTTC
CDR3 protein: CASSPRLGSEQFF

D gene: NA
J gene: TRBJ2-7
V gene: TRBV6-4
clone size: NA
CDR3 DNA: TGTGCCAGCCCTGAGGATAAACGGGGGACAGTCGGTCACTACGAGCAGTACTTC
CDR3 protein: CASPEDKRGTVGHYEQYF

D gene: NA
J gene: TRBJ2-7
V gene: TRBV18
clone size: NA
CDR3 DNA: TGTGCCAGCTCACCAGGTTCCAGGGGCCTCTACGAGCAGTACTTC
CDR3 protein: CASSPGSRGLYEQYF

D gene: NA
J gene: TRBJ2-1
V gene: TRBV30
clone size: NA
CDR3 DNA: TGTGCCTGGAGTTCTCTGCGCGGTAGTAGCTACAATGAGCAGTTCTTC
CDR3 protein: CAWSSLRGSSYNEQFF

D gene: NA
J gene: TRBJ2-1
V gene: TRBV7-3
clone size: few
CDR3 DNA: TGTGCCAGCAGCGTTAACAGGGACTACAATGAGCAGTTCTTC
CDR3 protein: CASSVNRDYNEQFF

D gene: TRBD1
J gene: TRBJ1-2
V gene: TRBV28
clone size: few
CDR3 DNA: TGTGCCAGCAGACCGGGACAGTCGGGATATGGCTACACCTTC
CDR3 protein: CASRPGQSGYGYTF

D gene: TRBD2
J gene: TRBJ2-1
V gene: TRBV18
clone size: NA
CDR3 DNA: TGTGCCAGCTCACCACCGGGCCTAGCGGTGGAGAGTGAGCAGTTCTTC
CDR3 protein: CASSPPGLAVESEQFF

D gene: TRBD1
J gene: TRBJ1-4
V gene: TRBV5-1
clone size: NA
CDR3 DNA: TGCGCCAGCAGCTTGGGGACAGGGGGAGATGAAAAACTGTTTTTT
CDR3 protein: CASSLGTGGDEKLFF

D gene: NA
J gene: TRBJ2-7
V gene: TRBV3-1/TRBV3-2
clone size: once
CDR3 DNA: TGTGCCAGCACCTCTAGGACCTACGAGCAGTACTTC
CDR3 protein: CASTSRTYEQYF

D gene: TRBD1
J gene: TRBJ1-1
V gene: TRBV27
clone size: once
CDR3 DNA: TGTGCCAGCACGACAGGGGTGAGTGCTGAAGCTTTCTTT
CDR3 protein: CASTTGVSAEAFF

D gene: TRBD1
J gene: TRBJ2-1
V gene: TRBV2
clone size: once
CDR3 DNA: TGTGCCAGAGGACAGGGTTCCTACAATGAGCAGTTCTTC
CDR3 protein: CARGQGSYNEQFF

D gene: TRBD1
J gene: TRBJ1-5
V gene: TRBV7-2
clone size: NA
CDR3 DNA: TGTGCCAGCAGCCCGGGACAGGCTAGCAATCAGCCCCAGCATTTT
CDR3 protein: CASSPGQASNQPQHF

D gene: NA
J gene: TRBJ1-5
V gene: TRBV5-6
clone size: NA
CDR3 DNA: TGTGCCAGCAGCTACTACGCCGGGACACGAAGCAATCAGCCCCAGCATTTT
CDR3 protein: CASSYYAGTRSNQPQHF

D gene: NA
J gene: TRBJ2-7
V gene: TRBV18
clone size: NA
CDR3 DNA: TGTGCCAGCTCACCAGCGGAGGGGCAGTACTTC
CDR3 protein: CASSPAEGQYF

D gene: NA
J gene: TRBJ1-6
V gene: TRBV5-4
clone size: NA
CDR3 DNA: TGTGCCAGCAGCTTGGGGCAGGGCCGGAATTCACCCCTCCACTTT
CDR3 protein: CASSLGQGRNSPLHF

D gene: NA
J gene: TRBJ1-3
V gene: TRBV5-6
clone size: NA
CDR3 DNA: TGTGCCAGCAGCCGGTGGGGGGACTCTGGAAACACCATATATTTT
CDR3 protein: CASSRWGDSGNTIYF

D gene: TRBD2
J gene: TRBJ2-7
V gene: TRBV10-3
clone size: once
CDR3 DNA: TGTGCCATCAGTCTTGCGGGAGGTCCGGACGAGCAGTACTTC
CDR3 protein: CAISLAGGPDEQYF

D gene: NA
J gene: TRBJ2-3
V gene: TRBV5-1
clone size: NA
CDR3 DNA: TGCGCCAGCAGCTGGGAGCGGCTGACAGGTTATAGCACAGATACGCAGTATTTT
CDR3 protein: CASSWERLTGYSTDTQYF

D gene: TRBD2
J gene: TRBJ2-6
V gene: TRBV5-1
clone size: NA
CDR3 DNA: TGCGCCAGCAGCTGGCTAGCGGGGCCAGTTTCTGGGGCCAACGTCCTGACTTTC
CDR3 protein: CASSWLAGPVSGANVLTF

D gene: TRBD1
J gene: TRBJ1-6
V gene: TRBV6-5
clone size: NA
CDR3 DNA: TGTGCCAGCAGTTACTCTTGGCAGGGGGCGGATTCACCCCTCCACTTT
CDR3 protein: CASSYSWQGADSPLHF

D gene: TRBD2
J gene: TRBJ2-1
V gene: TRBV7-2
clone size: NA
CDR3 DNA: TGTGCCAGCAGCTTAACGGGGGCGGGAGGGCGTTACAATGAGCAGTTCTTC
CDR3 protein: CASSLTGAGGRYNEQFF

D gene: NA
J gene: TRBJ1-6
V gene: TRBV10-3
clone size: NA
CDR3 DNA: TGTGCCACTTCTAATTCATCGCCCCTCCACTTT
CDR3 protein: CATSNSSPLHF

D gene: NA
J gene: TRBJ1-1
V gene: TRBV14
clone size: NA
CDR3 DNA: TGTGCCAGCAGCCAAGAAGGATCGGGAAACACTGAAGCTTTCTTT
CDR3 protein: CASSQEGSGNTEAFF

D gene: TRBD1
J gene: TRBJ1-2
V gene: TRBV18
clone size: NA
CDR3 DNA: TGTGCCAGCTCACCATCTACAGGGGTTTTCTATGGCTACACCTTC
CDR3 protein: CASSPSTGVFYGYTF

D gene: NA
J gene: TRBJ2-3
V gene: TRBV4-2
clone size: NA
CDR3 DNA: TGTGCCAGCAGACAGAACGTTGGAGGGGGCACAGATACGCAGTATTTT
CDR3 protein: CASRQNVGGGTDTQYF

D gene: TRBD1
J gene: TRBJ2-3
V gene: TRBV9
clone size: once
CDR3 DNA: TGTGCCAGCAGCGTGACAGGGTCAGATACGCAGTATTTT
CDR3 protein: CASSVTGSDTQYF

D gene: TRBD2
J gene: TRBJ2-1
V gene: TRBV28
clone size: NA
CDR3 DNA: TGTGCCAGCAGTTCACCCGGGACTAGCGGTTTCAATGAGCAGTTCTTC
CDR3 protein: CASSSPGTSGFNEQFF

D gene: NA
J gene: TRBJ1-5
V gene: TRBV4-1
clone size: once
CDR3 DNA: TGCGCCAGCAGCCAAGGGGTCGACAGTTATAGCAATCAGCCCCAGCATTTT
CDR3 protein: CASSQGVDSYSNQPQHF

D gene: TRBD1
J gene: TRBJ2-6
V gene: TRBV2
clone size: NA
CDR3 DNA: TGTGCCAGCAGTGAAGCGCTTGGGTCAGGGGGCTCTGGGGCCAACGTCCTGACTTTC
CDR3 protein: CASSEALGSGGSGANVLTF

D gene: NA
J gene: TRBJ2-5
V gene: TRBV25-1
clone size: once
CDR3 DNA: TGTGCCAGCAGCGAGAACAGGGATCAAGAGACCCAGTACTTC
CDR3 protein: CASSENRDQETQYF

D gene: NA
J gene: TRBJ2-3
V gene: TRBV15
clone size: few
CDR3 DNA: TGTGCCACCAGCAGAGATATGGGACATGATACGCAGTATTTT
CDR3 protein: CATSRDMGHDTQYF

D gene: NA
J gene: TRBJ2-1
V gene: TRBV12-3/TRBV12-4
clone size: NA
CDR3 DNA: TGTGCCAGCAGTCGGACTATCAATGAGCAGTTCTTC
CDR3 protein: CASSRTINEQFF

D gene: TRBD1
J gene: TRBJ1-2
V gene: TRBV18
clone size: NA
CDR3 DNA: TGTGCCAGCTCACCACCTAATTGGACAGGGGGCGCCCACACCTTC
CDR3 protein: CASSPPNWTGGAHTF

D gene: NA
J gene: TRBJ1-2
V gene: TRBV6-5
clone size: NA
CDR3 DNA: TGTGCCAGCAGCACAGGACAGATCTATGGCTACACCTTC
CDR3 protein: CASSTGQIYGYTF

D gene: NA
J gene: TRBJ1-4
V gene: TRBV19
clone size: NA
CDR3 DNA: TGTGCCAGTAGTATCGTCAACTTTAATGAAAAACTGTTTTTT
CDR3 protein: CASSIVNFNEKLFF

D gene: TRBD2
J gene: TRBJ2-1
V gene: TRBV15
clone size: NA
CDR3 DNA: TGTGCCACCAGCAGAGTAGCGGGTGAGCAGTTCTTC
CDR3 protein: CATSRVAGEQFF

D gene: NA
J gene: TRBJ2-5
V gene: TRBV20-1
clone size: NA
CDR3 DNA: TGCAGTGCTAGTAGTCAGGGTGGGAAGACCCAGTACTTC
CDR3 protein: CSASSQGGKTQYF

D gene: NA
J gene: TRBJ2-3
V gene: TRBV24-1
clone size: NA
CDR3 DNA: TGTGCCACCAGTGATCGGGGGGCTAGATCAGATACGCAGTATTTT
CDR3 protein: CATSDRGARSDTQYF

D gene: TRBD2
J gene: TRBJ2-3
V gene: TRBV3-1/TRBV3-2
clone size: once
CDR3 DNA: TGTGCCAGCAGCCAAGATCTTGGAGCGGGGGGAAGCACAGATACGCAGTATTTT
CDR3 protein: CASSQDLGAGGSTDTQYF

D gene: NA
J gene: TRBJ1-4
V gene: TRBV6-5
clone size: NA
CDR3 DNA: TGTGCCAGCAGTTACTCTAACCAGGGCAATGAAAAACTGTTTTTT
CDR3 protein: CASSYSNQGNEKLFF

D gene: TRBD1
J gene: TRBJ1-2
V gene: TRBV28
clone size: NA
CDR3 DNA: TGTGCCAGCAGTGGGCGGACAGGCTACTATGGCTACACCTTC
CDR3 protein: CASSGRTGYYGYTF

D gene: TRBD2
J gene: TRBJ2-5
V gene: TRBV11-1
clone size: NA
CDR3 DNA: TGTGCCAGCAGCTCCTACGGGAGGGTGGAGACCCAGTACTTC
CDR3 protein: CASSSYGRVETQYF

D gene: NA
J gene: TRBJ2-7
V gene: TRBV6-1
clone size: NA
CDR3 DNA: TGTGCCAGCAGTGAAGCACCAGGGCCCTACGAGCAGTACTTC
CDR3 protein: CASSEAPGPYEQYF